Listed below are T cell receptor beta chains from one sample, sequenced in a study of cytomegalovirus exposure and HLA in healthy donors. Sequenced by immunoSEQ multiplex PCR; TCRdb stores in-frame clones only, minus some. The sample yields roughly 110,000 clones, roughly 73% seen once. Source material: PBMCs. The source is a woman in her 30s in good health and CMV-seronegative. Each CDR3 is given without its conserved first and last residue. A D gene is named only where the DNA matches it firmly. Clone size is shown for a subset of rows, as once, few, many or a class of expanded clone.

J gene,clone size,V gene,D gene,CDR3 protein
TRBJ2-5,NA,TRBV2,NA,ASSTRTVQETQY
TRBJ2-3,few,TRBV30,NA,AWSAGLTSTDTQY
TRBJ2-3,few,TRBV11-1,NA,ASSPDSHPDTQY
TRBJ1-2,NA,TRBV30,NA,AWSVKPGLHGYT
TRBJ2-2,NA,TRBV18,TRBD1,ASSPRTGFSGELF
TRBJ1-5,few,TRBV5-6,NA,ASSPSGEQPQH
TRBJ1-6,once,TRBV30,NA,AWSPRLGNNSPLH
TRBJ1-1,NA,TRBV29-1,NA,SVDGASEAF
TRBJ1-6,NA,TRBV6-5,TRBD1,ASKKSQGASPLH
TRBJ1-4,NA,TRBV5-1,NA,ASSLGQPLEEKLF
TRBJ1-1,once,TRBV9,NA,ASSVGQAMGTEAF
TRBJ2-1,NA,TRBV6-5,TRBD1,ASSYSTGGRNEQF
TRBJ2-1,NA,TRBV1,NA,TSSQLLAGGANEQF
TRBJ1-5,NA,TRBV27,TRBD1,ASSFQGAGNQPQH
TRBJ2-7,NA,TRBV29-1,TRBD1,STRQGFSEQY
TRBJ1-1,NA,TRBV6-5,NA,ASSFIRNTEAF
TRBJ1-5,NA,TRBV2,NA,ASSEALRAQH
TRBJ2-5,NA,TRBV5-1,TRBD2,ASSRTSGGQETQY
TRBJ1-1,NA,TRBV5-1,NA,ASSLSGGGTEAF
TRBJ1-1,few,TRBV6-1,NA,ASSEVGWYEGAEAF
TRBJ2-2,once,TRBV25-1,NA,ASSTITGGGELF
TRBJ2-1,NA,TRBV27,NA,ATRHIADEQF
TRBJ2-2,NA,TRBV7-6,NA,ASSLRGGNTGELF
TRBJ2-1,NA,TRBV30,TRBD2,AWSGLAGGHNEQF
TRBJ2-2,NA,TRBV12-5,TRBD2,ASGFSLAGGPQGYTGELF
TRBJ2-2,NA,TRBV18,TRBD1,ASSPGQGNGELF